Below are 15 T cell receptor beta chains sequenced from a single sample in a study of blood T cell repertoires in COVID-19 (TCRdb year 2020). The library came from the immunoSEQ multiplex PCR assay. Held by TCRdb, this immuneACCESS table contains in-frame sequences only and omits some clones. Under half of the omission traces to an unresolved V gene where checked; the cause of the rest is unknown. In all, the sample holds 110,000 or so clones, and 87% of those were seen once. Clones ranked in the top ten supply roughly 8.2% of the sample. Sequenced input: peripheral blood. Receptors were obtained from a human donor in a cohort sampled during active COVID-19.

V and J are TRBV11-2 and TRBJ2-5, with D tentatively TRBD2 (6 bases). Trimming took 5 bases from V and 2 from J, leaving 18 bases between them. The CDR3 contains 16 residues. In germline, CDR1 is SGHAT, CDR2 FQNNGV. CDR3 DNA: TGTGCCAGCAGCCTGAAGACTAGGCCCCAACAAGAGACCCAGTACTTC. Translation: CASSLKTRPQQETQYF.

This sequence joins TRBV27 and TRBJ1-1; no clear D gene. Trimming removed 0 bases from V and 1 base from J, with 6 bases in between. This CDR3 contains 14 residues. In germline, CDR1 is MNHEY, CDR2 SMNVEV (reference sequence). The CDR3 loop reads CASSLSRENTEAFF. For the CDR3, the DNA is TGTGCCAGCAGTTTATCTCGGGAGAACACTGAAGCTTTCTTT.

CDR3 sequence: CASSSEGGARTEAFF. Here the CDR3 DNA reads TGTGCCAGCAGTAGCGAGGGGGGGGCGCGCACTGAAGCTTTCTTT. This chain uses TRBV6-6 with TRBJ1-1; TRBD1 is a possible D gene (6 bases). V lost 5 bases and J 4 bases, leaving 17 bases between the germline ends. Germline V gene lookup returns CDR1 MNHNY and CDR2 SVGAGI (reference sequence). The CDR3 runs to 15 residues.

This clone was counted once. The chain's CDR3 is CASSYHATPSGGSSYNEQFF. The CDR3 DNA follows: TGTGCCAGCAGCTATCACGCGACGCCTAGCGGGGGGAGCTCCTACAATGAGCAGTTCTTC. J is TRBJ2-1 and V is TRBV3-1 (or the pseudogene TRBV3-2); 11 bases fit TRBD2. The CDR3 contains 20 residues. Germline assignment: CDR1 LGHDT and CDR2 YNNKEL (reference sequence). V lost 5 bases to trimming and J lost 0 bases; unmatched junction nucleotides: 15.

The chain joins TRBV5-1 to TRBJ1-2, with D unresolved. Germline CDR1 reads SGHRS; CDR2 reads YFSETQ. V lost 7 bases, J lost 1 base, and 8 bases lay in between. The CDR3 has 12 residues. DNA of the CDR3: TGCGCCAGCCGGGAGGGTAACTATGGCTACACCTTC. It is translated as CASREGNYGYTF.

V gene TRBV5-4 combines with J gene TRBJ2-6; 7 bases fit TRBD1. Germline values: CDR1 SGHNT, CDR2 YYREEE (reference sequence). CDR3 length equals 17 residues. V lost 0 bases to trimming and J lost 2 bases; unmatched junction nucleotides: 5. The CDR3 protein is CASSLVGRGTGANVLTF. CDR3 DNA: TGTGCCAGCAGCTTGGTTGGCAGGGGGACTGGGGCCAACGTCCTGACTTTC.

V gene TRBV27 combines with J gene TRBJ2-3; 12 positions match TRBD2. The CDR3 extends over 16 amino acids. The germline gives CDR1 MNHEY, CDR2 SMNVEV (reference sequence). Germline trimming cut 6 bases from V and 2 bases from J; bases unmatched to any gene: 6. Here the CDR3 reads CASSGGLAGTTDTQYF. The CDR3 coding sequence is TGTGCCAGCAGCGGAGGACTAGCGGGGACCACAGATACGCAGTATTTT.

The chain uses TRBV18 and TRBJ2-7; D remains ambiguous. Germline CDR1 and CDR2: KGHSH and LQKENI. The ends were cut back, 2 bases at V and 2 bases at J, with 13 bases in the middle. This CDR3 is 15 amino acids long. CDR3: CASSPRQTSTYEQYF. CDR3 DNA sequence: TGTGCCAGCTCACCAAGGCAGACTTCAACCTACGAGCAGTACTTC. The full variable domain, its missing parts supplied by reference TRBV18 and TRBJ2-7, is NAGVMQNPRHLVRRRGQEARLRCSPMKGHSHVYWYRQLPEEGLKFMVYLQKENIIDESGMPKERFSAEFPKEGPSILRIQQVVRGDSAAYFCASSPRQTSTYEQYFGPGTRLTVT.

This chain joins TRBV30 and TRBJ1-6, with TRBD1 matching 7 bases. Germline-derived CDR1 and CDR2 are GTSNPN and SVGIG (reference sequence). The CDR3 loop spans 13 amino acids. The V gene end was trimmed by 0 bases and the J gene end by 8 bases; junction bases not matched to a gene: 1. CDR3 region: CAWSVQGDSPLHF. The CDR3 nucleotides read TGTGCCTGGAGTGTCCAGGGGGATTCACCCCTCCACTTT.

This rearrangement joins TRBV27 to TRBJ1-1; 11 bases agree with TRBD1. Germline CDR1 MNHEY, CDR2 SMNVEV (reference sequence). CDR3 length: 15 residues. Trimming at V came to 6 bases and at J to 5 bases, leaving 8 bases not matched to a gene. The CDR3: CASRQTGTGGTEAFF. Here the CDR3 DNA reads TGTGCCAGCAGACAGACCGGGACAGGGGGTACTGAAGCTTTCTTT.

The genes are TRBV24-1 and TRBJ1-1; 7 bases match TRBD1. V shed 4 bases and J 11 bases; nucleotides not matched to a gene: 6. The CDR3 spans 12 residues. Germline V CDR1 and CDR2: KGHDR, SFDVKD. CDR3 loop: CATSEATGRAFF. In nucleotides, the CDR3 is TGTGCCACCAGTGAGGCGACAGGGAGGGCTTTCTTT.

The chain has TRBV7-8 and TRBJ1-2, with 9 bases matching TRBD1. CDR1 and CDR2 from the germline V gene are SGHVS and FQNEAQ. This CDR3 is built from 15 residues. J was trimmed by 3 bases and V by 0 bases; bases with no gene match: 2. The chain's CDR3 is CASSLAGQGDYGYTF. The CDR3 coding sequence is TGTGCCAGCAGCTTAGCGGGACAGGGAGACTATGGCTACACCTTC.

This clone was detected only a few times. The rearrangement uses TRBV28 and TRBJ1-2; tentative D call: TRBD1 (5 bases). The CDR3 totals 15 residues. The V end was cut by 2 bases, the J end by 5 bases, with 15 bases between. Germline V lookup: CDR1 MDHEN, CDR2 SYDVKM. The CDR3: CASSLGPSGTYGYTF. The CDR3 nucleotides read TGTGCCAGCAGTTTAGGGCCCAGCGGGACTTATGGCTACACCTTC.

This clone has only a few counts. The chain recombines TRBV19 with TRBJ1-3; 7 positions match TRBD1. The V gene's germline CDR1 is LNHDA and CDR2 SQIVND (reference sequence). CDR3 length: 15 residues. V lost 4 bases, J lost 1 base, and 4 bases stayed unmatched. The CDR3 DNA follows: TGTGCCAGTAGTACGACAGGGCTTTCTGGAAACACCATATATTTT. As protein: CASSTTGLSGNTIYF.

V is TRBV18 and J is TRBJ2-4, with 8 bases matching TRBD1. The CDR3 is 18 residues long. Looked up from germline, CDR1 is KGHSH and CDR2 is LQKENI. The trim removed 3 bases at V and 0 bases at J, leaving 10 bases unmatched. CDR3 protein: CASSPGQGASIAKNIQYF. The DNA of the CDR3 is TGTGCCAGCTCACCGGGCCAGGGGGCGAGTATAGCCAAAAACATTCAGTACTTC.